This entry describes one TCR beta chain. What it binds is not known. The sequence runs out 3 residues before the end of the CDR3; the remainder is reconstructed from the germline J gene. The data derive from a study of T cells in women clearing cervical HPV infection. Background on the study: Controls' single incident HPV16 infection cleared within 12 months without precancer. Controls gave blood once infection was undetectable; cases at lesion identification.

TCRdb keeps only in-frame clones here, not all; method: immunoSEQ multiplex PCR. The repertoire table contains approximately 30,000 clones. This CDR3 is built from 14 residues. CDR1 and CDR2 from the germline V gene are MNHEY and SVGEGT. V lost 5 bases and J lost 2; bases outside the gene matches: 5. The study's findings and limits: Cases carried less TRBV6-7 than controls: roughly 0.12% versus 0.17%. Richness plus V gene abundances separated cases from controls with AUC over 0.8.

This TCR came from a woman between 18 and 70 years old with a cervical HPV16 infection that either progressed to CIN3+ or cleared (not recorded which). This chain joins TRBV6-2 or TRBV6-3 and TRBJ1-1; 7 bases line up with TRBD1. Material for sequencing was blood buffy coat. The sequenced part of the CDR3 DNA is TGTGCCAGCAGTCCGGGACAGATAAACACTGAA. It yields the protein CASSPGQINTE. The entire CDR3 protein reads CASSPGQINTEAFF.